One and the same sample provided the 18 T cell receptor beta chains below, sequenced in a study of blood T cell repertoires in COVID-19. Here immunoSEQ multiplex PCR was the method, and the copy in TCRdb shows in-frame clones only, minus some. The table includes fewer than 45,000 clones, 85% to 90% detected once. The sequencing input was peripheral blood. These receptors were collected from a human donor in a cohort sampled during active COVID-19.

The V gene is TRBV9, the J gene TRBJ1-3; 10 nucleotides agree with TRBD1. The CDR3 spans 15 residues. Germline trimming cut 4 bases from V and 4 bases from J; bases unmatched to any gene: 5. Germline V gene sequence: CDR1 SGDLS, CDR2 YYNGEE. CDR3 nucleotide sequence: TGTGCCAGCAGCTCCACGACAGGGGGCGGAAACACCATATATTTT. Translated, it gives CASSSTTGGGNTIYF.

V usage is TRBV30 and J usage is TRBJ1-5; D is unresolved. CDR1 and CDR2 (germline): GTSNPN, SVGIG (reference sequence). This CDR3 is 16 amino acids long. V lost 3 bases, J lost 0 bases, and 15 bases lay in between. The CDR3 nucleotides are TGTGCCTGGAGAACCCCGGGAGGATATAGCAATCAGCCCCAGCATTTT. Translated, it gives CAWRTPGGYSNQPQHF.

Written as DNA, the CDR3 is TGCGCCAGCAGCGGAGAGACAGAAAGGACTGAAGCTTTCTTT. Translated: CASSGETERTEAFF. The chain couples TRBV5-1 to TRBJ1-1; perhaps TRBD1 as D (5 bases). Germline CDR1 and CDR2: SGHRS and YFSETQ. The CDR3 sequence is 14 residues long. The V gene lost 4 bases and the J gene lost 5 bases, with 15 bases spanning the gap.

The chain combines TRBV19 with TRBJ1-2; D uncertain. The ends were cut back, 5 bases at V and 0 bases at J, with 7 bases in the middle. There are 13 residues in the CDR3. Germline assignment: CDR1 LNHDA and CDR2 SQIVND (reference sequence). CDR3 coding DNA: TGTGCCAGTAGTCGCGACACTAACTATGGCTACACCTTC. Its protein is CASSRDTNYGYTF.

The chain is built from TRBV5-1 and TRBJ1-5; TRBD1 matches at 9 bases. This CDR3 is 15 amino acids long. J gave up 4 bases and V 0 bases, and 2 bases lay outside the gene matches. The germline gives CDR1 SGHRS, CDR2 YFSETQ. The CDR3 region is CASSLAGTGNQPQHF. CDR3 nucleotides: TGCGCCAGCAGCTTGGCGGGGACAGGGAATCAGCCCCAGCATTTT. Complete variable domain (other parts from reference TRBV5-1 and TRBJ1-5): KAGVTQTPRYLIKTRGQQVTLSCSPISGHRSVSWYQQTPGQGLQFLFEYFSETQRNKGNFPGRFSGRQFSNSRSEMNVSTLELGDSALYLCASSLAGTGNQPQHFGDGTRLSIL.

The rearrangement uses TRBV7-9 and TRBJ2-3; 14 bases map to TRBD2. Germline V lookup: CDR1 SEHNR, CDR2 FQNEAQ (reference sequence). J gave up 3 bases and V 5 bases, and 4 bases lay outside the gene matches. The CDR3 is made up of 16 amino acids. This CDR3 is CASSRLAGGRTDTQYF. CDR3 sequence (DNA): TGTGCCAGCAGCCGACTAGCGGGGGGGAGAACAGATACGCAGTATTTT.

This clone was counted between two and nine times. The chain recombines TRBV6-2 or TRBV6-3 with TRBJ1-6, with D hard to call. The germline gives CDR1 MNHEY, CDR2 SVGEGT. Trimming removed 2 bases from V and 0 bases from J, with 8 bases in between. The CDR3 spans 16 residues. This CDR3 reads CASSYKVSSYNSPLHF. The CDR3 DNA is TGTGCCAGCAGTTACAAAGTGAGCTCCTATAATTCACCCCTCCACTTT.

This sequence joins TRBV15 and TRBJ1-1; D is unresolved. This CDR3 is built from 15 residues. The germline CDR1 and CDR2 sequences are LNHNV and YYDKDF (reference sequence). Trimming shortened V by 4 bases and J by 1 base, and 13 bases separated the two germline ends. Here the CDR3 DNA reads TGTGCCACCAGCACTTCCCTCTCCCCGAACACTGAAGCTTTCTTT. This translates into CATSTSLSPNTEAFF.

This clone was observed once. The V gene is TRBV5-1, the J gene TRBJ2-2; 8 bases align to TRBD2. The germline V gene has CDR1 SGHRS and CDR2 YFSETQ. The CDR3 covers 14 residues. J lost 4 bases, V lost 4 bases, and 3 bases had no gene match. The CDR3 nucleotides are TGCGCCAGCAGCCAAGGACTAGCCACCGGGGAGCTGTTTTTT. This gives the protein CASSQGLATGELFF. The whole variable domain, filled in from reference TRBV5-1 and TRBJ2-2, reads KAGVTQTPRYLIKTRGQQVTLSCSPISGHRSVSWYQQTPGQGLQFLFEYFSETQRNKGNFPGRFSGRQFSNSRSEMNVSTLELGDSALYLCASSQGLATGELFFGEGSRLTVL.

CDR3: CATSRDFKSGFQPQHF. In DNA, the CDR3 is TGTGCCACCAGCAGAGATTTTAAGTCGGGGTTCCAGCCCCAGCATTTT. J is TRBJ1-5 and V is TRBV15, with no clear D. CDR3 length: 16 residues. Germline V gene sequence: CDR1 LNHNV, CDR2 YYDKDF (reference sequence). Trimming took off 0 bases at V and 7 bases at J, with 16 bases between the two ends.

V and J are TRBV5-1 and TRBJ2-7; 9 positions agree with TRBD1. This CDR3 is 16 amino acids long. With 1 base clipped from V and 5 bases from J, the junction kept 10 bases outside the gene matches. The germline V gene encodes CDR1 SGHRS and CDR2 YFSETQ. The chain's CDR3 is CASSLSAGTGIHEQYF. CDR3 nucleotide sequence: TGCGCCAGCAGCTTGAGTGCCGGGACAGGGATCCACGAGCAGTACTTC.

This chain connects TRBV16 to TRBJ1-3; a possible D gene is TRBD1 (6 bases). The germline V and J ends were trimmed by 0 bases and 0 bases, with 9 bases remaining between them. There are 16 residues in the CDR3. Germline V gene data show CDR1 as KGHSY and CDR2 as FQNENV. CDR3 DNA: TGTGCCAGCAGCCAATCGGGGACACTCTCTGGAAACACCATATATTTT. Amino acid sequence: CASSQSGTLSGNTIYF.

This chain uses TRBV6-6 with TRBJ2-1; TRBD2 matches 7 bases. Germline loops: CDR1 MNHNY, CDR2 SVGAGI (reference sequence). The CDR3 spans 16 residues. V shed 5 bases and J 4 bases; nucleotides not matched to a gene: 11. CDR3 DNA: TGTGCCAGCAGTGCCCCCCGCGGGGGAGAGTACAATGAGCAGTTCTTC. It yields the protein CASSAPRGGEYNEQFF.

The chain has TRBV30 and TRBJ1-1; 7 bases are shared with TRBD1. The CDR3 loop spans 15 amino acids. V shed 2 bases and J 1 base; nucleotides not matched to a gene: 7. Germline V lookup: CDR1 GTSNPN, CDR2 SVGIG (reference sequence). CDR3 DNA: TGTGCCTGGAGTTTCCACAGGGGAAGGAACACTGAAGCTTTCTTT. Translation: CAWSFHRGRNTEAFF.

This sequence joins TRBV9 and TRBJ2-3, with 8 bases identical to TRBD2. The CDR3 runs 16 residues. Germline loops: CDR1 SGDLS, CDR2 YYNGEE. The V and J ends lost 0 bases and 6 bases, in that order; junction bases with no gene match: 9. Here the CDR3 DNA reads TGTGCCAGCAGCGTAGCGGGGGGGGAGGGTTCGGATACGCAGTATTTT. The encoded protein is CASSVAGGEGSDTQYF.

The chain uses TRBV5-1 and TRBJ2-3; 12 bases map to TRBD2. The V segment lost 3 bases and the J segment 4 bases; nucleotides outside the gene matches: 9. CDR1 is SGHRS and CDR2 is YFSETQ in the germline V gene. This CDR3 is built from 17 residues. The CDR3 nucleotides read TGCGCCAGCAGCTCTTACCCTAGCGGGGGGGCCTCAGATACGCAGTATTTT. Translated: CASSSYPSGGASDTQYF.

The V gene is TRBV7-9, the J gene TRBJ2-7, with 7 bases identical to TRBD1. There are 14 residues in the CDR3. Germline lookup yields CDR1 SEHNR and CDR2 FQNEAQ (reference sequence). Germline trimming cut 0 bases from V and 4 bases from J; bases unmatched to any gene: 3. The CDR3 sequence is CASSLAGRGYEQYF. CDR3 nucleotide sequence: TGTGCCAGCAGCTTAGCTGGCAGGGGGTACGAGCAGTACTTC. The variable domain in full, with the rest retrieved from reference TRBV7-9 and TRBJ2-7, is DTGVSQNPRHKITKRGQNVTFRCDPISEHNRLYWYRQTLGQGPEFLTYFQNEAQLEKSRLLSDRFSAERPKGSFSTLEIQRTEQGDSAMYLCASSLAGRGYEQYFGPGTRLTVT.

The chain recombines TRBV11-2 with TRBJ2-1; D might be TRBD2 (5 bases). Trimming left V 0 bases short and J 9 bases short, with 9 bases between. CDR1 is SGHAT, CDR2 FQNNGV, per germline. CDR3 length equals 13 residues. The CDR3 nucleotides are TGTGCCAGCAGCTTAGACCCGGCGGGTGAGCAGTTCTTC. It codes for CASSLDPAGEQFF. Supplemented by reference TRBV11-2 and TRBJ2-1, the full variable domain reads EAGVAQSPRYKIIEKRQSVAFWCNPISGHATLYWYQQILGQGPKLLIQFQNNGVVDDSQLPKDRFSAERLKGVDSTLKIQPAKLEDSAVYLCASSLDPAGEQFFGPGTRLTVL.